This entry features one T cell receptor (beta chain) sequence. Authors' processing steps: Estimation of nucleated cell counts relied on the amplification of reference gene primers. Using immunoSEQ multiplex PCR, the repertoire was profiled, and TCRdb retains in-frame clones only, with some absent. The V and J calls and the clone size are those of that table, but D and trimming were determined from the DNA. The table has more than 150,000 clones, 65% to 85% seen once; the top ten hold approximately 15%. This specimen belongs to a study of blood T cell repertoires in COVID-19. Overall study: Whether acute or convalescent, the COVID-19 samples came from the United States, Italy and Spain. Nucleic acid was either cDNA or gDNA, and it came from T cells, B-cell-depleted T cells, or PBMCs.

V was shortened by 3 bases and J by 5 bases, with 8 bases between the two germline ends. This CDR3 contains 12 residues. The rearrangement joins TRBV12-3 or TRBV12-4 to TRBJ2-7; D is undetermined. Sequencing was performed on peripheral blood. This TCR came from a man in his fifties or sixties with active or convalescent COVID-19. CDR3 sequence (DNA): TGTGCCAGCAGTTTCACAACCGACGAGCAGTACTTC. Translated, it gives CASSFTTDEQYF.